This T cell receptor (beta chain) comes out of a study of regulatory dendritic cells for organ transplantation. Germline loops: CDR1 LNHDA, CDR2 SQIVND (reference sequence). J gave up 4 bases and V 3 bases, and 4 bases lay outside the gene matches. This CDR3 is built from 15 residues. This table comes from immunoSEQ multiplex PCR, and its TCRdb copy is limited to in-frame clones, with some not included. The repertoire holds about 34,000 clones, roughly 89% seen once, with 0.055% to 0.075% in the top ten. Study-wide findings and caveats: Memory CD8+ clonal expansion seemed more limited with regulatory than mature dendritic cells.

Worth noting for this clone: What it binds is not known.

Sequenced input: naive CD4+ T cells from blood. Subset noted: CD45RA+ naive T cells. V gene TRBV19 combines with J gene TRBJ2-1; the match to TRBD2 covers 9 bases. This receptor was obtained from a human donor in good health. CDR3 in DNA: TGTGCCAGTAGTATGTCTCTAGCGGGGTACAATGAGCAGTTCTTC. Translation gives CASSMSLAGYNEQFF.